This T cell receptor (beta chain) was documented in a study of glioma-infiltrating T cells. The iRepertoire nested amplicon-rescue multiplex PCR amplified TCR alpha and beta CDR3s from RNA. TCRdb fed the multiplex PCR reads into MiXCR, producing one record per CDR3 protein. The sample lists fewer than 55,000 distinct CDR3 sequences; about a fifth were seen once. The study's findings and limits: Gliomas, especially low-grade, showed above-expected tissue-blood divergence; non-neoplastic patients showed below.

This clonotype has at least ten counts. What it binds is not known. Trimming stripped 6 bases from V and 4 bases from J, with 11 bases between. Germline V gives CDR1 MDHEN, CDR2 SYDVKM. There are 13 residues in the CDR3. The receptor's source is a human donor with low-grade glioma or glioblastoma, undergoing nonglioma brain surgery, or in good health (not recorded which). The chain combines TRBV28 with TRBJ2-3; no definite D call. Sequencing was done on a sample of glioma tissue, nonneoplastic brain tissue, or PBMCs (not recorded which). The CDR3, as DNA: TGTGCCAGCAGACGGGTCTCACCAGATACGCAGTATTTT. This encodes CASRRVSPDTQYF.